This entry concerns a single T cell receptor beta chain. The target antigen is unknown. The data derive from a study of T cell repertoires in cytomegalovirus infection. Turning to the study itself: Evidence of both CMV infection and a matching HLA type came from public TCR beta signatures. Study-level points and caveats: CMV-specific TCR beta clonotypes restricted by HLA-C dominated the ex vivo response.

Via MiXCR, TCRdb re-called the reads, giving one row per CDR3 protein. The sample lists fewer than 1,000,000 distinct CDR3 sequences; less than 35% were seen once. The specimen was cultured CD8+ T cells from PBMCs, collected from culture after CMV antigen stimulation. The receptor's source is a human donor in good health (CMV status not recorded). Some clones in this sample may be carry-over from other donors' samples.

The CDR3 region is CASSLVASGGTDTQYF. In nucleotides, the CDR3 is TGTGCCAGCAGCTTAGTCGCTAGCGGGGGAACAGATACGCAGTATTTT. This chain connects TRBV7-6 to TRBJ2-3; 10 nucleotides align to TRBD2. V was pared by 1 base and J by 3 bases, with 4 bases of the junction left unmatched. Germline V lookup: CDR1 SGHVS, CDR2 FNYEAQ. The CDR3 is 16 amino acids.